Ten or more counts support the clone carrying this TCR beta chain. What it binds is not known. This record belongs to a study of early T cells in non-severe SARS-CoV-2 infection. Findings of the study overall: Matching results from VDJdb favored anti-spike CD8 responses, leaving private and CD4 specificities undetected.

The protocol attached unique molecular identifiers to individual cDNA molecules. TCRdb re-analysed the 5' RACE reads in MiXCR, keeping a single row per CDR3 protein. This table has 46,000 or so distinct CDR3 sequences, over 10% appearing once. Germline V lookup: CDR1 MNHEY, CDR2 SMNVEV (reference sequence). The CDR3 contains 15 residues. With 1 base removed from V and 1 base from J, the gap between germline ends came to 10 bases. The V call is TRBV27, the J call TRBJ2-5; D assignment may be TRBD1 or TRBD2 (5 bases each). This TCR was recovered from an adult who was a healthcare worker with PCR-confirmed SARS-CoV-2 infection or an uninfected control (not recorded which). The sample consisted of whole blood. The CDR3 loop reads CASSLWGDSQETQYF. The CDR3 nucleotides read TGTGCCAGCAGTTTATGGGGAGACAGCCAAGAGACCCAGTACTTC.